This T cell receptor (beta chain) was sequenced in a study of blood T cells in healthy people across ages. Each donor was a healthy Caucasian individual from Russia, aged roughly 6 to 95. Germline-derived CDR1 and CDR2 are SGHTA and FQGNSA. The CDR3 has 15 amino acids. Trimming took off 5 bases at V and 0 bases at J, with 10 bases between the two ends. Study results and limitations: Per million T cells, the diversity of TCR beta decreased roughly linearly as age advanced. Compared with aged donors, long-lived donors showed fewer expanded clones, suggesting selection.

Together with a sample-barcoded 5' primer, a J-beta primer mix was included in a second PCR lasting about 7 to 11 cycles. Every sample returned 2.5 million or more CDR3-containing paired-end reads. In TCRdb, the 5' RACE reads were re-called with MiXCR into one record per CDR3 protein. The sample has about 730,000 distinct CDR3 sequences, 35% to 45% seen once. This clonotype was detected only a few times. Its antigen is not identified. The sequencing sample was made of blood. The clonotype comes from a woman aged 55-75 years in good health. The V and J genes are TRBV7-2 and TRBJ2-2; tentatively, D is TRBD1 or TRBD2 (5 bases each). This chain's CDR3 is CASSRGTANTGELFF. CDR3 in DNA: TGTGCCAGCAGCCGTGGGACCGCGAACACCGGGGAGCTGTTTTTT. The full variable domain, in which reference TRBV7-2 and TRBJ2-2 provide the parts outside the CDR3, is GAGVSQSPSNKVTEKGKDVELRCDPISGHTALYWYRQSLGQGLEFLIYFQGNSAPDKSGLPSDRFSAERTGGSVSTLTIQRTQQEDSAVYLCASSRGTANTGELFFGEGSRLTVL.